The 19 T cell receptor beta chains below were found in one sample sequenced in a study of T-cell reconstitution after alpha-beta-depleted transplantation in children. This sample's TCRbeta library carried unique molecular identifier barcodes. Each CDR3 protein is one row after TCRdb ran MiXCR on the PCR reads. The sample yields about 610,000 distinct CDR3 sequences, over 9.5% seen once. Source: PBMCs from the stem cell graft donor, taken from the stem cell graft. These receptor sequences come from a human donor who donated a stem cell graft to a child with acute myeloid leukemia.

Written as DNA, the CDR3 is TGTGCCAGCGCCCAAACAGGGAACTACGAGCAGTACTTC. Residues: CASAQTGNYEQYF. The chain is built from TRBV7-2 and TRBJ2-7, with a possible D match to TRBD1 (6 bases). V lost 8 bases and J lost 3, with 14 bases in between. CDR3 length equals 13 residues. Germline assignment: CDR1 SGHTA and CDR2 FQGNSA.

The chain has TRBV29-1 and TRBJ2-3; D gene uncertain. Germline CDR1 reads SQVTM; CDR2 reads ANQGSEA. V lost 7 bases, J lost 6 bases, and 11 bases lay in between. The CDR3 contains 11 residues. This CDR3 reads CSGDMLDTQYF. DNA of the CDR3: TGCAGCGGCGATATGTTGGATACGCAGTATTTT.

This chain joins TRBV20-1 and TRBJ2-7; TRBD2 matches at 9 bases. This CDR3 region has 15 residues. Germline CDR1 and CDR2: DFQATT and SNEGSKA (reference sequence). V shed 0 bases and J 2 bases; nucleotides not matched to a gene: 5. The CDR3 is CSARDPAGGTYEQYF. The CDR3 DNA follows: TGCAGTGCTAGAGATCCGGCGGGAGGGACCTACGAGCAGTACTTC.

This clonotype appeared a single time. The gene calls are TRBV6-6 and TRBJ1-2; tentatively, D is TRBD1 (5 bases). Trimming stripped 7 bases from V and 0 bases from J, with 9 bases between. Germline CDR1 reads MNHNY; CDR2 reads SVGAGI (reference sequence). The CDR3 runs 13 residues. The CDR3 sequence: CASTGGTNYGYTF. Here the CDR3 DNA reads TGTGCCAGCACGGGGGGTACTAACTATGGCTACACCTTC.

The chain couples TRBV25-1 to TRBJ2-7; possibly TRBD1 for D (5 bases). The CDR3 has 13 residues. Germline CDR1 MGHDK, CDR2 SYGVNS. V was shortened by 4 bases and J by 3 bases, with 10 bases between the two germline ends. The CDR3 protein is CASSVSGLYEQYF. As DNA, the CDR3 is TGTGCCAGCAGTGTTTCAGGGCTCTACGAGCAGTACTTC.

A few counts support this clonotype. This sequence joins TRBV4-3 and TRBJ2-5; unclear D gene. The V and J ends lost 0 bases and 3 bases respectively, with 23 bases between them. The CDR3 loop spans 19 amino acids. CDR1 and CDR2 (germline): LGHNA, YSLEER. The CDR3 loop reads CASSQDPTVPFGPKETQYF. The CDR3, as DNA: TGCGCCAGCAGCCAAGATCCCACCGTCCCCTTCGGCCCCAAAGAGACCCAGTACTTC.

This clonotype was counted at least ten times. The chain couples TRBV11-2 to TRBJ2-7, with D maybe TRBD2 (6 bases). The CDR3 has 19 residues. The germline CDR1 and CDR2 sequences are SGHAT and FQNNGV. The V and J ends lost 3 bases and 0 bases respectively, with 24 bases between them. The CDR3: CASSLGPAPSAGYSYEQYF. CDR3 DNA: TGTGCCAGCAGCTTGGGGCCCGCCCCTAGCGCCGGTTACTCCTACGAGCAGTACTTC.

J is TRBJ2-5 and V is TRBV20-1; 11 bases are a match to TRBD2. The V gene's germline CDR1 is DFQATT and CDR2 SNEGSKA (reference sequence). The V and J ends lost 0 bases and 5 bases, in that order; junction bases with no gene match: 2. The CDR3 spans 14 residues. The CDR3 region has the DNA TGCAGTGCTAGAGAACTAGCGGGAGACGAGACCCAGTACTTC. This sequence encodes CSARELAGDETQYF.

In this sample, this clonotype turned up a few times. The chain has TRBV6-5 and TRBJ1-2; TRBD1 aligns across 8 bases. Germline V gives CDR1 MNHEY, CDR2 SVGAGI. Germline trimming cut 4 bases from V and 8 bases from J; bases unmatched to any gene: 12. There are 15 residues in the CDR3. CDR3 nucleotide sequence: TGTGCCAGCAGTTCAATACAGGGGGGGGCGAGAGGCTACACCTTC. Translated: CASSSIQGGARGYTF.

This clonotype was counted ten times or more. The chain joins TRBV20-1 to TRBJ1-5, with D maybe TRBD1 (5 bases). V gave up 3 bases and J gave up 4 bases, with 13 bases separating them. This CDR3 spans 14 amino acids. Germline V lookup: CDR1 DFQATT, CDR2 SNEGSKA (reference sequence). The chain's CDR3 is CSASAGVGNQPQHF. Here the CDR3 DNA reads TGCAGTGCTAGTGCGGGGGTCGGGAATCAGCCCCAGCATTTT.

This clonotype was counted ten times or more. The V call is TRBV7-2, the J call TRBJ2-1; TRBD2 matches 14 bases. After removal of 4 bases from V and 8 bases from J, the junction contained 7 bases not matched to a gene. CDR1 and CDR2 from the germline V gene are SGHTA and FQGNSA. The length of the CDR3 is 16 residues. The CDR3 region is CASSSAGTSGSYEQFF. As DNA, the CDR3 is TGTGCCAGCAGCTCCGCCGGGACTAGCGGGAGCTATGAGCAGTTCTTC.

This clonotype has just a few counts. CDR3 loop: CASSYVAGGGQETQYF. CDR3 sequence (DNA): TGTGCCAGCAGTTACGTGGCAGGGGGCGGACAAGAGACCCAGTACTTC. The chain joins TRBV6-5 to TRBJ2-5; 8 bases line up with TRBD1. Per the germline V gene, CDR1 is MNHEY and CDR2 is SVGAGI. The J segment lost 2 bases and the V segment lost 2 bases, leaving 7 bases of the junction unmatched. The CDR3 sequence is 16 residues long.

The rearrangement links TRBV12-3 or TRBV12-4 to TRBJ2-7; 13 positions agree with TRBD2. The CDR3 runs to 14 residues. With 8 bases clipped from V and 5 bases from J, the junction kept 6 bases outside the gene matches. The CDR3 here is CASGKLAGGDEQYF. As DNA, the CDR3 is TGTGCCAGCGGCAAACTAGCGGGAGGGGACGAGCAGTACTTC.

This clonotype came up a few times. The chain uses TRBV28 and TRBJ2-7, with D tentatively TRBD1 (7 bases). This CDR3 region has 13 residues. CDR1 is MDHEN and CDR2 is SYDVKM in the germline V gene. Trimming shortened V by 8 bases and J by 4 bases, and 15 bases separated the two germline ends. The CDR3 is CASGGAGGYEQYF. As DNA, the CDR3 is TGTGCCAGCGGCGGGGCAGGGGGTTACGAGCAGTACTTC.

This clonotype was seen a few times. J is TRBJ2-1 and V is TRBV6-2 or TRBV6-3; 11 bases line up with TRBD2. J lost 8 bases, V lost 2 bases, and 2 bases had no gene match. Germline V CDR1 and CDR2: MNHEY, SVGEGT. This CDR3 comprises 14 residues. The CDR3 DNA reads TGTGCCAGCAGTTACGTAGCGGGAGGGTATGAGCAGTTCTTC. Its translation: CASSYVAGGYEQFF.

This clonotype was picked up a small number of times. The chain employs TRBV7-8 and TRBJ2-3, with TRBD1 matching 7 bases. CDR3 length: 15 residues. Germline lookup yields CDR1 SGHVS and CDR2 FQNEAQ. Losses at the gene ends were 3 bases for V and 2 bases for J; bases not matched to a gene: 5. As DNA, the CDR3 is TGTGCCAGCAGCTTTCAGGGGGTCCTCACAGATACGCAGTATTTT. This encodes CASSFQGVLTDTQYF.

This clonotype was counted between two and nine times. The CDR3 DNA sequence: TGCAGTGCTAGAATTACTAGCGGGAGGAGCTCCTACAATGAGCAGTTCTTC. This gives the protein CSARITSGRSSYNEQFF. V is TRBV20-1 and J is TRBJ2-1; 12 bases agree with TRBD2. Germline V gene data show CDR1 as DFQATT and CDR2 as SNEGSKA (reference sequence). This CDR3 has 17 residues. After removal of 2 bases from V and 0 bases from J, the junction contained 5 bases not matched to a gene.

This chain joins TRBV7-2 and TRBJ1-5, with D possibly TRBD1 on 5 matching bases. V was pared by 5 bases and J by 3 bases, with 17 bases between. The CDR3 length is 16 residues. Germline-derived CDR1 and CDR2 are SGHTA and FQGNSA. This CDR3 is CASSPAPQGTNQPQHF. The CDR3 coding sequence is TGTGCCAGCAGCCCTGCACCCCAGGGAACCAATCAGCCCCAGCATTTT.

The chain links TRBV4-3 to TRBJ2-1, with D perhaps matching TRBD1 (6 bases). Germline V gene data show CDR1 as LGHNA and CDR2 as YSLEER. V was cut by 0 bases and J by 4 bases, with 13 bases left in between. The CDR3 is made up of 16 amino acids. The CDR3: CASSQDRDTLYNEQFF. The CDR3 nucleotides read TGCGCCAGCAGCCAAGACCGGGACACTCTGTACAATGAGCAGTTCTTC.